This TCR beta chain was recorded in a study of early T cells in non-severe SARS-CoV-2 infection. As for the study in general: It was bulk RNA from unsorted whole blood that was sequenced, and the chains were unpaired.

Study findings and constraints: CD4 and private specificities were missed by VDJdb matching, which favored anti-spike CD8 responses.

Individual cDNA molecules were tagged with unique molecular identifiers. Each CDR3 protein is one row after TCRdb ran MiXCR on the 5' RACE reads. The sample holds 83,000 or so distinct CDR3 sequences, 8.5% to 12% seen once. Germline loops: CDR1 MDHEN, CDR2 SYDVKM. Trimming pared 8 bases from V and 3 bases from J, leaving 20 bases between. The CDR3 has 16 amino acids. Only a few counts were recorded for this clonotype. Antigen unknown. The sequence came from an adult who was a healthcare worker with PCR-confirmed SARS-CoV-2 infection or an uninfected control (not recorded which). Specimen: whole blood, collected at baseline. The chain couples TRBV28 to TRBJ2-1; tentatively, D is TRBD2 (6 bases). The CDR3 sequence is CASSGGGAPRYNEQFF. The CDR3 nucleotides are TGTGCCAGCTCCGGGGGAGGTGCCCCCCGCTACAATGAGCAGTTCTTC.